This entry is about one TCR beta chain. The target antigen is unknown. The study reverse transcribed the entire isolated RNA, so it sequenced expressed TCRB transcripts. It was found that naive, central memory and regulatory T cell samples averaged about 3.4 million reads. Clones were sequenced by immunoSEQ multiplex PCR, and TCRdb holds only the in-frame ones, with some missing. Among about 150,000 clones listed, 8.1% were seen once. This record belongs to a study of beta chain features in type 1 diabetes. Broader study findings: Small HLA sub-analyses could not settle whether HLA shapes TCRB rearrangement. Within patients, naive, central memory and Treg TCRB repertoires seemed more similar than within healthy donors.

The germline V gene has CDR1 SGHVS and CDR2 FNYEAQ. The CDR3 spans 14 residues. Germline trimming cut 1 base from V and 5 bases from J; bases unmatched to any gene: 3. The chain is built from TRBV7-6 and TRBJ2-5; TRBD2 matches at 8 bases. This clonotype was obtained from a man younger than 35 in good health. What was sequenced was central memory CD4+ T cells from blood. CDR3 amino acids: CASSLGTSLETQYF. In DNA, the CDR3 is TGTGCCAGCAGCTTAGGGACTAGCTTGGAGACCCAGTACTTC.